This T cell receptor beta chain was found in a study of cytomegalovirus exposure and HLA in healthy donors. The wider study: Sequencing of 180 million or so T cells in an earlier analysis found 95 million to 120 million unique TCR beta sequences.

Trimming left V 6 bases short and J 3 bases short, with 14 bases between. Germline CDR1 MNHEY, CDR2 SVGAGI. The CDR3 is 15 residues long. The PCR contained 60 Vbeta and 13 Jbeta primers. Sequencing used immunoSEQ multiplex PCR; TCRdb keeps in-frame clones, though not all of them. The data show some 150,000 clones, 80% seen once. The chain has TRBV6-5 and TRBJ1-4, with D perhaps matching TRBD1 (5 bases). The TCR was taken from a man aged 25-45 years in good health and CMV-seronegative. Sequencing was carried out using PBMCs. In nucleotides, the CDR3 is TGTGCCAGCAGACCCCGGGGGGGGGCTAATGAAAAACTGTTTTTT. Amino acids: CASRPRGGANEKLFF.